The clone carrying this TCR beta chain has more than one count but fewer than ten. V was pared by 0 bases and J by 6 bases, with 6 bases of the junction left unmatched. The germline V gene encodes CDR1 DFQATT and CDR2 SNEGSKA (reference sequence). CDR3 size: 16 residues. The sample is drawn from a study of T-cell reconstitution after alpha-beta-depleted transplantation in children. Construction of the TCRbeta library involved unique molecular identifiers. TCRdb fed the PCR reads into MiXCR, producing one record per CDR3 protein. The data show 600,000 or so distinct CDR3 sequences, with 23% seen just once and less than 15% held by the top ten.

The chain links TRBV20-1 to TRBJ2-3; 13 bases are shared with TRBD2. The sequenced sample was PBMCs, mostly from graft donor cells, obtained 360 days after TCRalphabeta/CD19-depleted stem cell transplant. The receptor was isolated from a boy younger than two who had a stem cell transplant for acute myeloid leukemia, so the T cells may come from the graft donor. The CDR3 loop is CSARDQTSGGADTQYF. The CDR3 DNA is TGCAGTGCTAGAGATCAAACTAGCGGGGGGGCGGATACGCAGTATTTT.